What follows are 18 T cell receptor beta chains derived from one specimen sequenced in a study of siplizumab effects on memory and regulatory T cells. Method: immunoSEQ multiplex PCR; TCRdb's copy keeps in-frame clones and lacks some. The repertoire includes tens of thousands of clones, around 97% of them detected once, and 1.1% sits in the top ten. Sequencing was performed on naive CD8+ T cells sorted from blood. Receptor source: a human donor in good health.

The V call is TRBV7-8, the J call TRBJ2-7, with TRBD1 matching over 9 bases. V was pared by 1 base and J by 4 bases, with 2 bases of the junction left unmatched. Germline lookup yields CDR1 SGHVS and CDR2 FQNEAQ. The CDR3 is made up of 14 amino acids. The CDR3 here is CASSLGQGGYEQYF. The DNA for the CDR3 is TGTGCCAGCAGCTTAGGACAGGGGGGTTACGAGCAGTACTTC. Full variable domain (outside the CDR3, taken from reference TRBV7-8 and TRBJ2-7): GAGVSQSPRYKVAKRGQDVALRCDPISGHVSLFWYQQALGQGPEFLTYFQNEAQLDKSGLPSDRFFAERPEGSVSTLKIQRTQQEDSAVYLCASSLGQGGYEQYFGPGTRLTVT.

This clone was counted once. The rearrangement joins TRBV9 to TRBJ2-2; D possibly corresponds to TRBD2 (6 bases). The V end was cut by 0 bases, the J end by 0 bases, with 9 bases between. The CDR3 length is 16 residues. Germline V gene sequence: CDR1 SGDLS, CDR2 YYNGEE. The CDR3 sequence is CASSVARDPNTGELFF. CDR3 nucleotide sequence: TGTGCCAGCAGCGTAGCGCGGGATCCGAACACCGGGGAGCTGTTTTTT.

This rearrangement joins TRBV6-5 to TRBJ1-1; a possible D gene is TRBD1 (5 bases). CDR1 is MNHEY and CDR2 is SVGAGI in the germline V gene. V was clipped by 5 bases and J by 4 bases, with 11 bases between them. This CDR3 has 13 amino acids. CDR3 DNA sequence: TGTGCCAGCAGTATCCAGGGTGGCACTGAAGCTTTCTTT. Translated, it gives CASSIQGGTEAFF.

The chain has TRBV25-1 and TRBJ1-2; no clear D gene. This CDR3 spans 15 amino acids. V lost 2 bases to trimming and J lost 2 bases, with 12 bases between them. Germline V gives CDR1 MGHDK, CDR2 SYGVNS. The CDR3 coding sequence is TGTGCCAGCAGTGAACTTTTCACCGACAACTATGGCTACACCTTC. Its protein product is CASSELFTDNYGYTF.

V gene TRBV5-6 combines with J gene TRBJ2-7; 7 bases line up with TRBD1. Germline CDR1 and CDR2: SGHDT and YYEEEE. Losses at the gene ends were 4 bases for V and 7 bases for J; bases not matched to a gene: 5. This CDR3 is built from 12 residues. DNA for the CDR3: TGTGCCAGCAGCGGGGACAGCTTAGAGCAGTACTTC. Translating it yields CASSGDSLEQYF.

This rearrangement joins TRBV14 to TRBJ2-7; TRBD1 matches at 9 bases. In germline, CDR1 is SGHDN, CDR2 FVKESK. The V gene end was trimmed by 0 bases and the J gene end by 6 bases; junction bases not matched to a gene: 9. CDR3 size: 16 residues. CDR3 loop: CASSQEFGTGNPEQYF. As DNA, the CDR3 is TGTGCCAGCAGCCAAGAATTCGGGACAGGGAATCCCGAGCAGTACTTC.

The rearrangement joins TRBV6-1 to TRBJ2-1; 10 bases line up with TRBD1. Germline assignment: CDR1 MNHNS and CDR2 SASEGT. V shed 10 bases, J shed 7 bases, and the junction held 10 bases outside the gene matches. CDR3 length: 14 residues. In DNA, the CDR3 is TGTGCCATTCCTAGGACAGGGGGATTGAATGAGCAGTTCTTC. Its protein product is CAIPRTGGLNEQFF.

The chain employs TRBV18 and TRBJ2-5; 7 nucleotides agree with TRBD2. The V and J ends lost 6 bases and 3 bases, in that order; junction bases with no gene match: 10. The CDR3 is 15 amino acids. Germline CDR1 reads KGHSH; CDR2 reads LQKENI. CDR3 sequence reads: CASSEPGTIEETQYF. CDR3 bases: TGTGCCAGCTCTGAACCCGGGACTATTGAAGAGACCCAGTACTTC. Full variable domain (remainder filled in from reference TRBV18 and TRBJ2-5): NAGVMQNPRHLVRRRGQEARLRCSPMKGHSHVYWYRQLPEEGLKFMVYLQKENIIDESGMPKERFSAEFPKEGPSILRIQQVVRGDSAAYFCASSEPGTIEETQYFGPGTRLLVL.

The V and J genes are TRBV27 and TRBJ1-1; no reliable D call. The CDR3 has 16 amino acids. V lost 6 bases, J lost 5 bases, and 22 bases lay in between. Germline assignment: CDR1 MNHEY and CDR2 SMNVEV (reference sequence). The CDR3: CASSVYLGGEQTEAFF. In nucleotides, the CDR3 is TGTGCCAGCAGCGTTTATCTCGGTGGGGAACAGACTGAAGCTTTCTTT.

This rearrangement joins TRBV6-5 to TRBJ2-7; no definite D call. This CDR3 region has 12 residues. From germline, CDR1 is MNHEY and CDR2 SVGAGI. The ends were cut back, 6 bases at V and 3 bases at J, with 9 bases in the middle. The CDR3 loop reads CASSPSIYEQYF. The CDR3 coding sequence is TGTGCCAGCAGCCCCTCCATCTACGAGCAGTACTTC.

The chain joins TRBV29-1 to TRBJ2-1; D is ambiguous. The V and J ends lost 7 bases and 6 bases respectively, with 22 bases between them. Per the germline V gene, CDR1 is SQVTM and CDR2 is ANQGSEA. This CDR3 has 15 residues. CDR3 loop: CSADGYRKGGNEQFF. The DNA of the CDR3 is TGCAGCGCCGACGGGTACCGGAAGGGTGGCAATGAGCAGTTCTTC.

V is TRBV30 and J is TRBJ1-2; 7 nucleotides match TRBD1. Germline V gene data show CDR1 as GTSNPN and CDR2 as SVGIG (reference sequence). The CDR3 runs 13 residues. The J segment lost 8 bases and the V segment lost 3 bases, leaving 9 bases of the junction unmatched. CDR3 in amino acids: CAWREQGLGGYTF. DNA of the CDR3: TGTGCCTGGAGAGAACAGGGGTTAGGGGGCTACACCTTC.

The chain links TRBV6-5 to TRBJ1-2; D is ambiguous. Per the germline V gene, CDR1 is MNHEY and CDR2 is SVGAGI. This CDR3 comprises 14 residues. Trimming left V 2 bases short and J 2 bases short, with 9 bases between. The CDR3 sequence: CASSYRRVNYGYTF. CDR3 DNA sequence: TGTGCCAGCAGTTACAGGCGGGTCAACTATGGCTACACCTTC.

This sequence joins TRBV6-1 and TRBJ2-3, with TRBD1 as a possible D gene (5 bases). In germline, CDR1 is MNHNS, CDR2 SASEGT. CDR3 length: 16 residues. Trimming took off 2 bases at V and 0 bases at J, with 12 bases between the two ends. DNA of the CDR3: TGTGCCAGCAGTGAAAGGGGCGGTCCTAGCACAGATACGCAGTATTTT. It is translated as CASSERGGPSTDTQYF.

The chain employs TRBV4-2 and TRBJ1-2, with 7 bases matching TRBD1. CDR3 length: 17 residues. Germline V gene data show CDR1 as LGHNA and CDR2 as YNFKEQ. Trimming cost V 4 bases and J 13 bases; bases outside gene matches: 24. The CDR3 DNA reads as TGTGCCAGCAGCCCAGGAGGAGGGGGCTCTCTACCCGTCCAGGGCACCTTC. Encoded protein: CASSPGGGGSLPVQGTF.

The rearrangement uses TRBV6-5 and TRBJ2-7, with TRBD2 identical over 12 bases. This CDR3 comprises 15 residues. Germline CDR1 and CDR2: MNHEY and SVGAGI. V lost 5 bases to trimming and J lost 5 bases; unmatched junction nucleotides: 7. The CDR3 protein is CASSILAGGSHEQYF. The CDR3 DNA reads as TGTGCCAGCAGTATCCTAGCGGGAGGGTCCCACGAGCAGTACTTC.

The rearrangement joins TRBV4-1 to TRBJ1-4; TRBD1 matches at 7 bases. CDR1 and CDR2 from the germline V gene are MGHRA and YSYEKL. J was trimmed by 7 bases and V by 4 bases; bases with no gene match: 6. This CDR3 contains 14 residues. CDR3 in amino acids: CASSPGTGAEKLFF. The CDR3 DNA follows: TGCGCCAGCAGCCCGGGCACAGGGGCTGAAAAACTGTTTTTT.

The V gene is TRBV11-2, the J gene TRBJ1-1; no firm D call. Germline loops: CDR1 SGHAT, CDR2 FQNNGV. The CDR3 sequence is 13 residues long. Trimming cost V 1 base and J 1 base, with 4 bases left between them. The chain's CDR3 is CASSLGTNTEAFF. The CDR3 coding sequence is TGTGCCAGCAGCTTAGGTACGAACACTGAAGCTTTCTTT.